This note documents a single T cell receptor (beta chain) sequence. Trimming removed 5 bases at V and 6 bases at J, with 17 bases between. Germline V lookup: CDR1 SGHVS, CDR2 FNYEAQ. This CDR3 region has 14 residues. This specimen belongs to a study of shared clonotypes between healthy human individuals. Profiling relied on immunoSEQ multiplex PCR, and the TCRdb table lists in-frame clones only, not all of them. The profile covers a few million clones, with approximately 95% appearing a single time and about 0.41% taken by the ten largest. This TCR came from a man younger than 35 in good health. Some clones in this sample may be carry-over from other donors' samples. The sample was naive CD4+ T cells from PBMCs. Subset specified: CD45RA+ positively selected. The rearrangement joins TRBV7-6 to TRBJ2-7; D is unresolved. The CDR3 bases are TGTGCCAGCAGCGAAGGTCGGGTCGGCGGCGAGCAGTACTTC. It codes for CASSEGRVGGEQYF. The entire variable domain, with the rest obtained from reference TRBV7-6 and TRBJ2-7, is as follows: GAGVSQSPRYKVTKRGQDVALRCDPISGHVSLYWYRQALGQGPEFLTYFNYEAQQDKSGLPNDRFSAERPEGSISTLTIQRTEQRDSAMYRCASSEGRVGGEQYFGPGTRLTVT.